The entry below describes one TCR beta chain. The antigen is undetermined. This sample was taken from a study of cytomegalovirus exposure and HLA in healthy donors. Study results and caveats: Usually a TCR sequence was rare, but some public TCRs were found in many donors.

It was with 60 Vbeta and 13 Jbeta primers that the PCR ran. The protocol was immunoSEQ multiplex PCR, while the TCRdb copy is restricted to in-frame clones and leaves out a portion. This table holds some 76,000 clones, about four fifths found once. CDR3 size: 14 residues. After removal of 6 bases from V and 3 bases from J, the junction contained 8 bases not matched to a gene. Germline-derived CDR1 and CDR2 are MDHEN and SYDVKM. The source material was PBMCs. This chain joins TRBV28 and TRBJ2-7, with TRBD1 matching 7 bases. The receptor was isolated from a woman between 40 and 50 years old in good health and CMV-seropositive. The DNA of the CDR3 is TGTGCCAGCAGGCCGGGACAGAGGATCTACGAGCAGTACTTC. This codes for CASRPGQRIYEQYF.